Listed below are T cell receptor beta chains from one sample, sequenced in a study of regulatory T cells in long-lasting Graves disease. Each CDR3 protein gets one entry after TCRdb re-called the multiplex PCR reads with MiXCR. The sample includes around 480,000 distinct CDR3 sequences, 16% of them seen just once. These data also featured in a second study, about T cells in Graves' hyperthyroidism and ophthalmopathy.

Sample: peripheral blood mononuclear cells (PBMCs), taken at new diagnosis, from a patient treated with antithyroid drugs. These receptors all stem from a woman aged 35-60 years with Graves disease. CDR3s include the opening cysteine and the closing phenylalanine or tryptophan. A D gene is named only where the DNA matches it firmly. Clone size appears in some rows only: once, few, many, or a class for an expanded clone.

many,TRBV5-1,NA,TRBJ2-1,CASSWNYGGHNEQFF,TGCGCCAGCAGCTGGAATTACGGGGGTCACAATGAGCAGTTCTTC
NA,TRBV5-1,NA,TRBJ2-7,CASSLKGHEQYF,TGCGCCAGCAGCTTGAAGGGCCACGAGCAGTACTTC
NA,TRBV2,NA,TRBJ2-5,CASNRDTQETQYF,TGTGCCAGCAACCGGGACACACAAGAGACCCAGTACTTC
NA,TRBV5-5,NA,TRBJ1-3,CASSTGQSSGNTIYF,TGTGCCAGCAGCACCGGACAGAGCTCTGGAAACACCATATATTTT
NA,TRBV6-1,NA,TRBJ1-4,CASIMETTNEKLFF,TGTGCCAGCATTATGGAGACAACTAATGAAAAACTGTTTTTT
few,TRBV10-3,NA,TRBJ1-5,CATSQGREENQPQHF,TGTGCCACCTCACAAGGCCGAGAGGAAAATCAGCCCCAGCATTTT
many,TRBV28,TRBD1,TRBJ2-3,CASSWMGQTDTQYF,TGTGCCAGCAGTTGGATGGGACAGACAGATACGCAGTATTTT
many,TRBV11-2,NA,TRBJ2-5,CASSGGLQETQYF,TGTGCCAGCAGTGGGGGCCTGCAAGAGACCCAGTACTTC
NA,TRBV6-5,NA,TRBJ2-2,CASSSRGTTNTGGLFF,TGTGCCAGCAGTTCTCGCGGGACAACTAACACCGGGGGGCTGTTTTTT
many,TRBV3-1,NA,TRBJ2-3,CASSQRQGTDTQYF,TGTGCCAGCAGCCAGAGACAGGGCACAGATACGCAGTATTTT
many,TRBV28,NA,TRBJ2-4,CASSSALNNIGRDIQYF,TGTGCCAGCAGTTCCGCCCTCAACAACATCGGCAGGGACATTCAGTACTTC
NA,TRBV28,NA,TRBJ1-6,CASRPGSSSYNSPLHF,TGTGCCAGCAGGCCCGGGTCGAGCTCCTATAATTCACCCCTCCACTTT
NA,TRBV12-3/TRBV12-4,TRBD1,TRBJ1-1,CASSLFSTGTNTEAFF,TGTGCCAGCAGTTTATTCTCGACAGGGACGAACACTGAAGCTTTCTTT
many,TRBV6-1,NA,TRBJ2-6,CASRMGSGANVLTF,TGTGCCAGCAGGATGGGATCTGGGGCCAACGTCCTGACTTTC
NA,TRBV7-9,NA,TRBJ1-6,CASSDGAGSFNSPLHF,TGTGCCAGCAGCGATGGGGCAGGTTCGTTTAATTCACCCCTCCACTTT
many,TRBV6-1,TRBD1,TRBJ1-1,CASSTTGPPEAFF,TGTGCCAGCAGTACGACAGGGCCTCCTGAAGCTTTCTTT
NA,TRBV7-9,NA,TRBJ2-2,CASSPFLGAGELFF,TGTGCCAGCAGCCCCTTTTTGGGGGCCGGGGAGCTGTTTTTT
many,TRBV24-1,NA,TRBJ1-2,CATSDGAMRHGYTF,TGTGCCACCAGTGACGGGGCCATGAGGCATGGCTACACCTTC
many,TRBV7-9,NA,TRBJ1-1,CASRTNSFGNTEAFF,TGTGCCAGCAGAACGAACAGCTTTGGGAACACTGAAGCTTTCTTT
NA,TRBV6-2/TRBV6-3,TRBD2,TRBJ2-5,CASRSLGGVGGETQYF,TGTGCCAGCAGATCCCTTGGCGGGGTCGGGGGGGAGACCCAGTACTTC
many,TRBV20-1,TRBD1,TRBJ2-1,CSAPKRTGGNEQFF,TGCAGTGCTCCTAAGAGGACAGGGGGGAATGAGCAGTTCTTC
few,TRBV4-1,NA,TRBJ2-2,CASSQRTGALGELFF,TGCGCCAGCAGCCAGAGAACAGGAGCCCTCGGGGAGCTGTTTTTT
NA,TRBV12-3/TRBV12-4,NA,TRBJ1-6,CASTQGYSYNSPLHF,TGTGCCAGCACTCAGGGGTATTCCTATAATTCACCCCTCCACTTT
many,TRBV7-8,TRBD1,TRBJ2-1,CASSLSPGGNEQFF,TGTGCCAGCAGCTTAAGTCCAGGGGGCAATGAGCAGTTCTTC
few,TRBV29-1,NA,TRBJ1-5,CSVAPGMNQPQHF,TGCAGCGTTGCGCCAGGAATGAATCAGCCCCAGCATTTT
few,TRBV24-1,TRBD1,TRBJ1-5,CATSDHRGPQAQHF,TGTGCCACCAGTGATCACAGGGGACCCCAGGCCCAGCATTTT
few,TRBV4-1,NA,TRBJ1-3,CASSRTSGENTIYF,TGCGCCAGCAGCCGGACTTCAGGGGAAAACACCATATATTTT
many,TRBV7-8,NA,TRBJ1-1,CASSLGGLTEAFF,TGTGCCAGCAGTTTGGGAGGGCTCACTGAAGCTTTCTTT
few,TRBV10-3,NA,TRBJ2-5,CAISEPYRLGETQYF,TGTGCCATCAGTGAGCCTTACAGGCTAGGAGAGACCCAGTACTTC
many,TRBV20-1,NA,TRBJ2-5,CSAAAMGQETQYF,TGCAGTGCTGCCGCGATGGGGCAAGAGACCCAGTACTTC
NA,TRBV19,NA,TRBJ1-2,CASSTRTEWGSYGYTF,TGTGCCAGTAGTACTCGGACAGAATGGGGCTCATATGGCTACACCTTC